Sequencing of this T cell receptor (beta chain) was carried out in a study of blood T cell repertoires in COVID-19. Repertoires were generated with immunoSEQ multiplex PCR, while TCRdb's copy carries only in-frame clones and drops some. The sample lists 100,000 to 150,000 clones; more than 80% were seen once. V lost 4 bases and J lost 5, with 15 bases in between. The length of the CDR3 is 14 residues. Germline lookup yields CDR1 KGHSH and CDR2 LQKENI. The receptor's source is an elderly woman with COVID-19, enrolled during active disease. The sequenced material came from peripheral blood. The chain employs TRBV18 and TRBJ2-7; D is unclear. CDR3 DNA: TGTGCCAGCTCACAACTTCCTAGAACCCACGAGCAGTACTTC. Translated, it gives CASSQLPRTHEQYF. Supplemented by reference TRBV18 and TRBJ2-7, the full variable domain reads NAGVMQNPRHLVRRRGQEARLRCSPMKGHSHVYWYRQLPEEGLKFMVYLQKENIIDESGMPKERFSAEFPKEGPSILRIQQVVRGDSAAYFCASSQLPRTHEQYFGPGTRLTVT.